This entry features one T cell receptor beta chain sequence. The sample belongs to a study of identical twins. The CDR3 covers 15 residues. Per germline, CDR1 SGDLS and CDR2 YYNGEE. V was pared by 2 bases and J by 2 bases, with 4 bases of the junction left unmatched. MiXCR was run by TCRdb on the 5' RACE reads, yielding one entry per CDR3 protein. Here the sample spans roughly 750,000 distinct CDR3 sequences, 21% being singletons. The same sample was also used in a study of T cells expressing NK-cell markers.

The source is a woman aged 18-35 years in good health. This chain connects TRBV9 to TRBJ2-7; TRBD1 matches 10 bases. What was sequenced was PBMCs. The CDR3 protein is CASSVATGGPYEQYF. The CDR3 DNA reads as TGTGCCAGCAGCGTCGCGACAGGGGGCCCCTACGAGCAGTACTTC.